This paragraph reports one T cell receptor (beta chain). Treatment here: oral pan-JAK inhibitor, 5-10 mg twice daily. Both CD4+ and CD8+ T cells were separated by sorting PBMCs. Isolated RNA was reverse transcribed into cDNA used as the sequencing template. Repertoires were generated with immunoSEQ multiplex PCR, while TCRdb's copy carries only in-frame clones and drops some. The sample contains 170,000 or so clones, around three fifths of which appear only once. These data belong to a study of CD8+ T cells in alopecia areata. Overall study: Tofacitinib dosing lasted 6 to 18 months, which was then followed by 6 months off drug.

Trimming cost V 4 bases and J 5 bases; bases outside gene matches: 10. Germline V gene sequence: CDR1 SNHLY, CDR2 FYNNEI. This CDR3 spans 16 amino acids. The receptor was isolated from a human donor with alopecia areata. The sequenced sample was CD8+ T cells sorted from blood, obtained at week 24, from a patient treated with tofacitinib. The J gene is TRBJ2-5, the V gene TRBV2; 10 bases line up with TRBD2. CDR3 sequence reads: CASSGIAGGGSETQYF. DNA of the CDR3: TGTGCCAGCAGTGGAATAGCGGGGGGTGGATCGGAGACCCAGTACTTC.